This section outlines one TCR beta chain sequence together with its context. Its antigen is not identified. The data originate from a study of blood T cells in healthy people across ages. CDR3 length equals 13 residues. Between the trimmed V and J ends, which lost 10 bases and 5 bases, there was a span of 14 bases. Study-level findings and limits: Older individuals had lower TCR beta diversity per million T cells (the decline was roughly linear).

Combining a sample-barcoded 5' primer with a J-beta primer mix, a second PCR ran for roughly 7 to 11 cycles. Each CDR3 protein is one row after TCRdb ran MiXCR on the 5' RACE reads. The sample records around 1.7 million distinct CDR3 sequences, 28% being singletons. The chain uses TRBV6-7 and TRBJ1-4, with D possibly matching TRBD1 (5 bases). TRBV6-7 is given ORF status, its function remaining uncertain. The sample taken for sequencing was blood. The sequence derives from a woman younger than 45 in good health. The CDR3 is CATIQEGNEKLFF. The CDR3 nucleotides are TGTGCCACCATCCAAGAGGGGAATGAAAAACTGTTTTTT.